These T cell receptor beta chains were read from a single sample in a study of T cell repertoires in cytomegalovirus infection. One entry per CDR3 protein results from TCRdb running MiXCR on the reads. Here the sample spans approximately 300,000 distinct CDR3 sequences, roughly 25% being singletons. For these TCRs, the target antigens are not known. Sequencing was performed on cultured PBMCs, taken from culture after CMV antigen stimulation. The receptors derive from a human donor in good health (CMV status not recorded). Some clones in this sample may be carry-over from other donors' samples. The CDR3 runs from the conserved cysteine through the conserved F or W. D genes are given only for firm matches. The size of a clone is reported for some rows only, either as once, few or many, or as a class for expanded clones.

j_call: TRBJ2-1
d_call: TRBD2
v_call: TRBV7-2
clone_size: many
cdr3_nt: TGTGCCAGCAGCTTACAGCTCGTACTAGCGGGAGGGAATGAGCAGTTCTTC
cdr3_aa: CASSLQLVLAGGNEQFF

j_call: TRBJ2-7
d_call: TRBD2
v_call: TRBV2
clone_size: few
cdr3_nt: TGTGCCAGCAGTGGGCTGACTAGCGACCACGAGCAGTACTTC
cdr3_aa: CASSGLTSDHEQYF

j_call: TRBJ2-1
d_call: TRBD1
v_call: TRBV4-3
clone_size: few
cdr3_nt: TGCGCCAGCAGCCAAGAGGGACAGGTGGGGTGGAGAGGGTCCTACAATGAGCAGTTCTTC
cdr3_aa: CASSQEGQVGWRGSYNEQFF

j_call: TRBJ2-2
d_call: TRBD1
v_call: TRBV7-8
clone_size: many
cdr3_nt: TGTGCCAGCAGCTTAGCGACAGGGGGGGGCGGGGAGCTGTTTTTT
cdr3_aa: CASSLATGGGGELFF

j_call: TRBJ1-2
d_call: .
v_call: TRBV7-6
clone_size: few
cdr3_nt: TGTGCCAGCAGCTTGGGCAGGCCCCAAGGGAGTGGCTACACCTTC
cdr3_aa: CASSLGRPQGSGYTF

j_call: TRBJ2-5
d_call: TRBD1
v_call: TRBV12-5
clone_size: .
cdr3_nt: TGTGCTAGTGGTTGGGGACAGGTTAGTCAAGAGACCCAGTACTTC
cdr3_aa: CASGWGQVSQETQYF

j_call: TRBJ2-5
d_call: .
v_call: TRBV29-1
clone_size: .
cdr3_nt: TGCAGCGTTGAACGGGGGGCGCGGGAGACCCAGTACTTC
cdr3_aa: CSVERGARETQYF

j_call: TRBJ1-2
d_call: .
v_call: TRBV6-2/TRBV6-3
clone_size: once
cdr3_nt: TGTGCCAGCAGTTACTCGGGGTCGGCCTACTATGGCTACACCTTC
cdr3_aa: CASSYSGSAYYGYTF

j_call: TRBJ2-1
d_call: .
v_call: TRBV7-9
clone_size: many
cdr3_nt: TGTGCCAGCAGCCCATCTTTAGGGCTGAGCTCCTACAATGAGCAGTTCTTC
cdr3_aa: CASSPSLGLSSYNEQFF

j_call: TRBJ2-3
d_call: TRBD2
v_call: TRBV6-2/TRBV6-3
clone_size: .
cdr3_nt: TGTGCCAGCAGTTACTACGGGAGGCAGGCAGATACGCAGTATTTT
cdr3_aa: CASSYYGRQADTQYF

j_call: TRBJ2-1
d_call: TRBD2
v_call: TRBV7-6
clone_size: few
cdr3_nt: TGTGCCAGCAGCCCGAGGTTAGCGGGGGGTGCCGATGAGCAGTTCTTC
cdr3_aa: CASSPRLAGGADEQFF

j_call: TRBJ1-5
d_call: .
v_call: TRBV7-2
clone_size: few
cdr3_nt: TGTGCCAGCAGCCTAGTGTTAAGCAATCAGCCCCAGCATTTT
cdr3_aa: CASSLVLSNQPQHF

j_call: TRBJ1-2
d_call: TRBD1
v_call: TRBV5-5
clone_size: .
cdr3_nt: TGTGCCAGCAGCCCACCACCGACAGGGCGCTTATATGGCTACACCTTC
cdr3_aa: CASSPPPTGRLYGYTF

j_call: TRBJ1-2
d_call: .
v_call: TRBV7-3
clone_size: many
cdr3_nt: TGTGCCAGCAGCGCGGGAGACAGCCCATATGGCTACACCTTC
cdr3_aa: CASSAGDSPYGYTF

j_call: TRBJ2-2
d_call: .
v_call: TRBV28
clone_size: .
cdr3_nt: TGTGCCAGCAGTTTGTTCCGGGAGTCGGACGGGGAGCTGTTTTTT
cdr3_aa: CASSLFRESDGELFF

j_call: TRBJ2-7
d_call: .
v_call: TRBV19
clone_size: .
cdr3_nt: TGTGCCAGTACGCGATCCGACACGGGCGAGCAGTACTTC
cdr3_aa: CASTRSDTGEQYF

j_call: TRBJ1-6
d_call: TRBD1
v_call: TRBV5-6
clone_size: .
cdr3_nt: TGTGCCAGCAGCTCCCCTCCAGGGACAGTCTCCTATAATTCACCCCTCCACTTT
cdr3_aa: CASSSPPGTVSYNSPLHF

j_call: TRBJ1-1
d_call: .
v_call: TRBV28
clone_size: few
cdr3_nt: TGTGCCAGCAGTCCAACTCTCGTTATTGGTCCTCGCCTGAACACTGAAGCTTTCTTT
cdr3_aa: CASSPTLVIGPRLNTEAFF

j_call: TRBJ2-1
d_call: .
v_call: TRBV9
clone_size: few
cdr3_nt: TGTGCCAGCAGCGTAGGCGGGGCCCACAATGAGCAGTTCTTC
cdr3_aa: CASSVGGAHNEQFF

j_call: TRBJ2-1
d_call: .
v_call: TRBV4-1
clone_size: many
cdr3_nt: TGCGCCAGCAGCCAAGATCCCAGGGGACACTCCTACAATGAGCAGTTCTTC
cdr3_aa: CASSQDPRGHSYNEQFF

j_call: TRBJ2-7
d_call: TRBD2
v_call: TRBV7-3
clone_size: few
cdr3_nt: TGTGCCAGCAGCTCAATAGCGGGAGGCTACGAGCAGTACTTC
cdr3_aa: CASSSIAGGYEQYF

j_call: TRBJ2-6
d_call: .
v_call: TRBV20-1
clone_size: .
cdr3_nt: TGCAGTGCGGGAGAGCTCTCTGGGGCCAACGTCCTGACTTTC
cdr3_aa: CSAGELSGANVLTF

j_call: TRBJ2-7
d_call: TRBD2
v_call: TRBV7-9
clone_size: .
cdr3_nt: TGTGCCAGCACCCGAGGGGGGGTGGCTAGCGGGAGAGACGTCGACGAGCAGTACTTC
cdr3_aa: CASTRGGVASGRDVDEQYF

j_call: TRBJ2-1
d_call: .
v_call: TRBV30
clone_size: .
cdr3_nt: TGTGCCTGGAGTGTAGGGCTAGTCTTATCGTATGAGCAGTTCTTC
cdr3_aa: CAWSVGLVLSYEQFF

j_call: TRBJ2-7
d_call: TRBD1
v_call: TRBV7-2
clone_size: many
cdr3_nt: TGTGCCAGCAGCTTAGGAACAGGGGGCAACTACGAGCAGTACTTC
cdr3_aa: CASSLGTGGNYEQYF

j_call: TRBJ2-2
d_call: .
v_call: TRBV6-2/TRBV6-3
clone_size: .
cdr3_nt: TGTGCCACCCGGGCCGGGACTTCAAACACCGGGGAGCTGTTTTTT
cdr3_aa: CATRAGTSNTGELFF

j_call: TRBJ2-5
d_call: .
v_call: TRBV6-2/TRBV6-3
clone_size: few
cdr3_nt: TGTGCCAGCCGTGGGGGAGGCGTAGAGACCCAGTACTTC
cdr3_aa: CASRGGGVETQYF

j_call: TRBJ1-1
d_call: TRBD1
v_call: TRBV4-1
clone_size: .
cdr3_nt: TGCGCCAGCAGCCAGAACAGGGGGCTTCGGTACACTGAAGCTTTCTTT
cdr3_aa: CASSQNRGLRYTEAFF

j_call: TRBJ2-5
d_call: .
v_call: TRBV7-2
clone_size: many
cdr3_nt: TGTGCCAGCAGCTTAGGGCAGCCGGGAAAAGAGACCCAGTACTTC
cdr3_aa: CASSLGQPGKETQYF

j_call: TRBJ1-4
d_call: TRBD1
v_call: TRBV7-2
clone_size: few
cdr3_nt: TGTGCCAGCAGCTTACCAGGGGGGTATGAAAAACTGTTTTTT
cdr3_aa: CASSLPGGYEKLFF

j_call: TRBJ1-4
d_call: .
v_call: TRBV11-2
clone_size: many
cdr3_nt: TGTGCCAGCAGCGTCCAACAACAGCGAAAACTGTTTTTT
cdr3_aa: CASSVQQQRKLFF

j_call: TRBJ2-1
d_call: .
v_call: TRBV7-6
clone_size: many
cdr3_nt: TGTGCCAGCAGCTTAACGGGGGCGGGAGTCTACAATGAGCAGTTCTTC
cdr3_aa: CASSLTGAGVYNEQFF

j_call: TRBJ2-7
d_call: .
v_call: TRBV6-2/TRBV6-3
clone_size: once
cdr3_nt: TGTGCCAGCGAGGGACTGACCTACGAGCAGTACTTC
cdr3_aa: CASEGLTYEQYF

j_call: TRBJ1-1
d_call: .
v_call: TRBV5-6
clone_size: few
cdr3_nt: TGTGCCAGTACTATCGTAGGGCTCGGCACTGAAGCTTTCTTT
cdr3_aa: CASTIVGLGTEAFF

j_call: TRBJ1-3
d_call: .
v_call: TRBV7-2
clone_size: many
cdr3_nt: TGTGCCAGCAGCCCCCCCAATTTGGCTGGAAACACCATATATTTT
cdr3_aa: CASSPPNLAGNTIYF

j_call: TRBJ2-1
d_call: .
v_call: TRBV29-1
clone_size: .
cdr3_nt: TGCAGCGCGCGCGGAATGAATGAGCAGTTCTTC
cdr3_aa: CSARGMNEQFF

j_call: TRBJ2-7
d_call: .
v_call: TRBV7-2
clone_size: many
cdr3_nt: TGTGCCAGCAGCTTGGGGAGGGGACAGGCCTACGAGCAGTACTTC
cdr3_aa: CASSLGRGQAYEQYF

j_call: TRBJ2-1
d_call: TRBD2
v_call: TRBV7-6
clone_size: many
cdr3_nt: TGTGCCAGCACCCCGACGGCTAGCGGCTACAATGAGCAGTTCTTC
cdr3_aa: CASTPTASGYNEQFF

j_call: TRBJ2-7
d_call: TRBD1
v_call: TRBV29-1
clone_size: few
cdr3_nt: TGCAGCGTTGTACAGGGGTTTTACGAGCAGTACTTC
cdr3_aa: CSVVQGFYEQYF

j_call: TRBJ2-5
d_call: .
v_call: TRBV7-9
clone_size: .
cdr3_nt: TGTGCCAGCAGCCCGGGTGGGGACCGGCGGACCCAGTACTTC
cdr3_aa: CASSPGGDRRTQYF

j_call: TRBJ2-7
d_call: TRBD1
v_call: TRBV20-1
clone_size: many
cdr3_nt: TGCAGTGCTACTCGCCGGGACAGCCCCTACGAGCAGTACTTC
cdr3_aa: CSATRRDSPYEQYF

j_call: TRBJ2-7
d_call: .
v_call: TRBV10-3
clone_size: .
cdr3_nt: TGTGCCATCGGGCGGGACAATCCCTACGAGCAGTACTTC
cdr3_aa: CAIGRDNPYEQYF

j_call: TRBJ2-7
d_call: .
v_call: TRBV28
clone_size: many
cdr3_nt: TGTGCCAGCAGTTTGTCGGAGAGGCCCTACGAGCAGTACTTC
cdr3_aa: CASSLSERPYEQYF

j_call: TRBJ2-1
d_call: .
v_call: TRBV29-1
clone_size: .
cdr3_nt: TGCAGCGTTGAGAGGGCCGCCCTGGGGGGTGAGCAGTTCTTC
cdr3_aa: CSVERAALGGEQFF

j_call: TRBJ2-1
d_call: TRBD2
v_call: TRBV20-1
clone_size: few
cdr3_nt: TGCAGTGCTGGACTAGCGGGAAAGGAAAATGAGCAGTTCTTC
cdr3_aa: CSAGLAGKENEQFF

j_call: TRBJ2-3
d_call: .
v_call: TRBV7-2
clone_size: few
cdr3_nt: TGTGCCAGCAGCTTTGACAGCCTCACAGATACGCAGTATTTT
cdr3_aa: CASSFDSLTDTQYF

j_call: TRBJ2-2
d_call: TRBD1
v_call: TRBV25-1
clone_size: .
cdr3_nt: TGTGCCAGCAAAGCTGGGACAGGGAGCACCGGGGAGCTGTTTTTT
cdr3_aa: CASKAGTGSTGELFF

j_call: TRBJ2-7
d_call: .
v_call: TRBV6-2/TRBV6-3
clone_size: few
cdr3_nt: TGTGCCAGCAGTTTCCAGGGCAGGGGCTACGAGCAGTACTTC
cdr3_aa: CASSFQGRGYEQYF

j_call: TRBJ2-6
d_call: .
v_call: TRBV11-2
clone_size: many
cdr3_nt: TGTGCCAGCAGCTTAGACGGGTTTGGGGCCAACGTCCTGACTTTC
cdr3_aa: CASSLDGFGANVLTF

j_call: TRBJ2-3
d_call: TRBD1
v_call: TRBV23-1
clone_size: few
cdr3_nt: TGCGCCAGCAGTCGCTTTCTGCCCCCACCGGGACAGTTGGGACCCGAATACGTTCAGTATTTT
cdr3_aa: CASSRFLPPPGQLGPEYVQYF

j_call: TRBJ2-1
d_call: TRBD2
v_call: TRBV7-9
clone_size: .
cdr3_nt: TGTGCCAGCAGCTTAGTTATTAGCGGGAGGGCCAGGGAGCAGTTCTTC
cdr3_aa: CASSLVISGRAREQFF

j_call: TRBJ2-7
d_call: .
v_call: TRBV19
clone_size: .
cdr3_nt: TGTGCCAGTAGTTTGCCCGGCCGGAGGACCTACGAGCAGTACTTC
cdr3_aa: CASSLPGRRTYEQYF

j_call: TRBJ1-1
d_call: .
v_call: TRBV24-1
clone_size: few
cdr3_nt: TGTGCCACCAGTGACCCCGGGACGGGAACTGAAGCTTTCTTT
cdr3_aa: CATSDPGTGTEAFF